Listed below are T cell receptor beta chains from one sample, sequenced in a study of CD8 T cells in ankylosing spondylitis. TCRdb processed the 5' RACE reads anew with MiXCR; each CDR3 protein has one entry. This sample has roughly 490,000 distinct CDR3 sequences, with approximately 5% found just once. The sample was blood, either unsorted or a sorted T cell fraction (not recorded which). These receptor sequences come from a male donor with ankylosing spondylitis. CDR3s include the opening cysteine and the closing phenylalanine or tryptophan.

V gene | CDR3 protein
TRBV20-1 | CSARATQGRFFEAFF
TRBV20-1 | CSAPLAGGPSEQYF
TRBV6-2/TRBV6-3 | CASSYSYLAGEVVNEQFF
TRBV30 | CAWRGGGYYEQYF
TRBV4-2 | CASSQEIFGNQPQHF
TRBV6-5 | CASSYSWGSRNEKLFF
TRBV10-3 | CAISEGRIYEQYF
TRBV30 | CAWSVVPPSSGNTIYF
TRBV28 | CASYNTKDSPEQYF
TRBV5-5 | CASSPDGLYNEQFF
TRBV11-3 | CASSWGEGEAFF
TRBV28 | CASSFIGSYYEQYF
TRBV21-1 | CASSKARGGWETQYF
TRBV13 | CASHGAGLTDTQYF
TRBV28 | CASSLQGGFYEQYF
TRBV20-1 | CSAQNPLIYEKLFF
TRBV7-6 | CASTLLSGSSGEQYF
TRBV7-8 | CASSLGGGTAYF
TRBV29-1 | CSVELSGGEGYGYTF
TRBV25-1 | CASLSSLTGELFF
TRBV5-1 | CASSGGDRGSTEAFF
TRBV4-3 | CASSQDVTEGSYEQYF
TRBV15 | CATSREGQTNTEAFF
TRBV20-1 | CSAFRTVVYNEQFF
TRBV18 | CASADPHDTEAFF
TRBV7-8 | CASSKVRGLWETQYF
TRBV2 | CASSPDRVRYEQYF
TRBV29-1 | CSSEGRSQGTEAFF
TRBV7-2 | CASSFRDTSYEQYF
TRBV4-3 | CASSPGPLQETQYF
TRBV20-1 | CSARDQDRVGETQYF
TRBV6-4 | CASSERGADTQYF
TRBV29-1 | CSVVGEAFSYNEQFF
TRBV4-1 | CASSQDSFGAGNTIYF
TRBV5-6 | CASSLSGLGLGYEQYF
TRBV20-1 | CSPQEGTLSLF
TRBV10-3 | CAISVPGTVNEKLFF
TRBV7-6 | CASSFGRDTAGYEQYF
TRBV20-1 | CSATWNTEAFF
TRBV7-2 | CASSLAPEQGYYEQYF
TRBV10-3 | CATSRLGMNTEAFF
TRBV27 | CASSAAWTLF
TRBV25-1 | CASSATGTNTQYF
TRBV20-1 | CSANVPRETQYF